The rows below give T cell receptor beta chains drawn from one sample of a study of long-term antiretroviral therapy in people with HIV. TCRdb's table, derived via immunoSEQ multiplex PCR, lists solely in-frame clones and lacks some. The data show about 33,000 clones, 70% to 80% seen once. The sequences come from unsorted PBMCs, collected 2 years after starting antiretroviral therapy. Source of these receptors: a woman aged 50 to 60 with HIV. Both conserved end residues are part of each CDR3. The D gene is left open where the match is weak. Size is stated for part of the rows, as once, few or many counts, or as a class when the clone is expanded.

D: TRBD1; J: TRBJ1-2; V: TRBV18; size: -; DNA: TGTGCCAGCTCACCGATGGGACAGGGGGCGAGGGGCTACACCTTC; CDR3: CASSPMGQGARGYTF
D: -; J: TRBJ1-1; V: TRBV18; size: -; DNA: TGTGCCAGCTCCCCTACCTCACCAGGGGTGGCAACTGAAGCTTTCTTT; CDR3: CASSPTSPGVATEAFF
D: -; J: TRBJ2-3; V: TRBV11-1; size: -; DNA: TGTGCCAGCAGCTTAGGGGGAATCGCAGGGCCGCAGTATTTT; CDR3: CASSLGGIAGPQYF
D: -; J: TRBJ2-2; V: TRBV5-1; size: -; DNA: TGCGCCAGCAGCGCGGGCCTCCGGGAGTACGGGGAGCTGTTTTTT; CDR3: CASSAGLREYGELFF
D: -; J: TRBJ2-1; V: TRBV6-1; size: -; DNA: TGTGCCAGCAGTGAAGCCCTCCAGGTCTTC; CDR3: CASSEALQVF
D: -; J: TRBJ1-6; V: TRBV2; size: -; DNA: TGTGCCACCACTAACAATTCACCCCTCCACTTT; CDR3: CATTNNSPLHF
D: -; J: TRBJ1-1; V: TRBV10-3; size: -; DNA: TGTGCCATCAGTGAGATGACTAGCACTGAAGCTTTCTTT; CDR3: CAISEMTSTEAFF
D: TRBD1; J: TRBJ2-2; V: TRBV5-1; size: -; DNA: TGCGCCAGCAGCTTGGGAGCCGGACAGGGTCCGAACACCGGGGAGCTGTTTTTT; CDR3: CASSLGAGQGPNTGELFF
D: -; J: TRBJ2-5; V: TRBV7-2; size: -; DNA: TGTGCCAGCAGCTTAGTGGAGACGGAGACCCAGTACTTC; CDR3: CASSLVETETQYF
D: -; J: TRBJ1-1; V: TRBV10-1; size: -; DNA: TGCGCCAGCAGTGATTTGGGGGGGACTGAAGCTTTCTTT; CDR3: CASSDLGGTEAFF
D: TRBD1; J: TRBJ1-2; V: TRBV9; size: few; DNA: TGTGCCAGCAGCCATAACAGGGGGAACGACGATGGGAGGGGCTACACCTTC; CDR3: CASSHNRGNDDGRGYTF
D: TRBD2; J: TRBJ2-1; V: TRBV10-3; size: once; DNA: TGTGCCATCAGTGATGGGGAGGGCGCCTACAATGAGCAGTTCTTC; CDR3: CAISDGEGAYNEQFF
D: -; J: TRBJ1-4; V: TRBV7-7; size: -; DNA: TGTGCCAGCAGCTTAGGCGGAGGGCGTAATGAAAAACTGTTTTTT; CDR3: CASSLGGGRNEKLFF
D: TRBD2; J: TRBJ2-3; V: TRBV5-1; size: once; DNA: TGCGCCAGCAGCGTTAGCGGGGGGGCGGCAGATACGCAGTATTTT; CDR3: CASSVSGGAADTQYF
D: -; J: TRBJ2-7; V: TRBV9; size: -; DNA: TGTGCCAGCAGCAAGGGCATCGGGTACGAGCAGTACTTC; CDR3: CASSKGIGYEQYF
D: TRBD1; J: TRBJ2-3; V: TRBV5-1; size: -; DNA: TGCGCCAGCAGCCTGGACAGGACCCCCACAGATACGCAGTATTTT; CDR3: CASSLDRTPTDTQYF
D: TRBD1; J: TRBJ1-1; V: TRBV5-1; size: -; DNA: TGCGCCAGCAGCTCTAAACAGGGGGCGAACACTGAAGCTTTCTTT; CDR3: CASSSKQGANTEAFF